Each of the 10 T cell receptor beta chains below was sequenced from the same sample in a study of cytomegalovirus exposure and HLA in healthy donors. A multiplex PCR was run with 60 Vbeta primers and 13 Jbeta primers. The data were produced by immunoSEQ multiplex PCR, yet TCRdb's version contains in-frame clones alone and is incomplete. The sample holds some 130,000 clones, 70% to 80% seen once. The sequenced sample consisted of PBMCs. Receptor source: a man aged 25-45 years in good health and CMV-seronegative.

This chain links TRBV5-4 with TRBJ1-4, with D hard to call. CDR1 and CDR2 from the germline V gene are SGHNT and YYREEE (reference sequence). The CDR3 extends over 13 amino acids. The V end lost 4 bases, the J end lost 9 bases, and 13 bases lay between the germline ends. The CDR3 loop reads CASSHSATQKLFF. The CDR3 region has the DNA TGTGCCAGCAGCCACTCAGCGACCCAAAAACTGTTTTTT.

This clone showed up just once. The V call is TRBV9, the J call TRBJ1-2; D is possibly TRBD1 (5 bases). Germline V gene lookup returns CDR1 SGDLS and CDR2 YYNGEE. The V and J ends lost 0 bases and 4 bases respectively, with 13 bases between them. This CDR3 region has 15 residues. The CDR3 sequence is CASSVVAGSSYGYTF. The DNA of the CDR3 is TGTGCCAGCAGCGTAGTAGCAGGGTCGAGCTATGGCTACACCTTC.

The CDR3 here is CASSLRFGGSYF. The CDR3, as DNA: TGTGCCAGCAGCTTGCGGTTTGGAGGATCGTACTTC. The V gene is TRBV11-2, the J gene TRBJ2-7, with D possibly TRBD2 on 5 matching bases. CDR1 SGHAT and CDR2 FQNNGV come from the germline V gene. The CDR3 extends over 12 amino acids. V lost 3 bases and J 12 bases, leaving 15 bases between the germline ends.

The chain employs TRBV28 and TRBJ2-3; the D gene is possibly TRBD1 (6 bases). V lost 6 bases to trimming and J lost 0 bases, with 22 bases between them. In germline, CDR1 is MDHEN, CDR2 SYDVKM. The CDR3 loop spans 18 amino acids. As DNA, the CDR3 is TGTGCCAGCAGCCCTCACCACCTTAGACAGGCTAGCACAGATACGCAGTATTTT. Its translation: CASSPHHLRQASTDTQYF.

This clone appeared a single time. The V and J genes are TRBV30 and TRBJ1-1, with TRBD1 matching 9 bases. The V gene's germline CDR1 is GTSNPN and CDR2 SVGIG (reference sequence). The CDR3 is 15 amino acids. J was trimmed by 5 bases and V by 2 bases; bases with no gene match: 9. The CDR3 is CAWSPPQGAGTEAFF. The CDR3 region has the DNA TGTGCCTGGAGTCCTCCACAGGGGGCGGGTACTGAAGCTTTCTTT.

The chain carries TRBV5-1 and TRBJ2-5, with D maybe TRBD1 (7 bases). The CDR3 runs to 14 residues. Trimming removed 5 bases at V and 1 base at J, with 12 bases between. Germline loops: CDR1 SGHRS, CDR2 YFSETQ. The CDR3 DNA reads TGCGCCAGCAGGGCGGGACAGATCCAAGAGACCCAGTACTTC. Protein sequence: CASRAGQIQETQYF.

The chain joins TRBV5-8 to TRBJ1-5; the match to TRBD1 covers 8 bases. With V trimmed by 0 bases and J by 14 bases, 4 bases remained unmatched. In germline, CDR1 is SGHTS, CDR2 YDEGEE. This CDR3 comprises 12 residues. This CDR3 is CASSLVDRDKHF. CDR3 nucleotide sequence: TGTGCCAGCAGCTTGGTGGACAGGGACAAGCATTTT.

This clone was seen a single time. The rearrangement uses TRBV28 and TRBJ2-6, with D perhaps matching TRBD2 (7 bases). Germline CDR1 and CDR2: MDHEN and SYDVKM. The V and J ends lost 0 bases and 3 bases respectively, with 15 bases between them. CDR3 length: 18 residues. The CDR3 reads CASSLWGAGRDGANVLTF. The CDR3 nucleotides are TGTGCCAGCAGTTTATGGGGGGCAGGGAGGGATGGGGCCAACGTCCTGACTTTC.

CDR3 nucleotide sequence: TGTGCCAGCAGTTTACCAGGGGAGCCTATCTATGGCTACACCTTC. Amino acids: CASSLPGEPIYGYTF. The chain has TRBV28 and TRBJ1-2; maybe TRBD1 (6 bases). Germline V gene sequence: CDR1 MDHEN, CDR2 SYDVKM. Trimming removed 2 bases from V and 4 bases from J, with 14 bases in between. CDR3 size: 15 residues.

This chain links TRBV5-1 with TRBJ1-2; unclear D gene. The CDR3 is 12 residues long. The germline V and J ends were trimmed by 4 bases and 0 bases, with 4 bases remaining between them. Germline assignment: CDR1 SGHRS and CDR2 YFSETQ. CDR3 sequence: CASSPTNYGYTF. For the CDR3, the DNA is TGCGCCAGCAGCCCAACTAACTATGGCTACACCTTC.